This TCR beta chain is drawn from a study of blood T cell repertoires in COVID-19. CDR1 is MNHEY and CDR2 is SVGEGT in the germline V gene. This CDR3 comprises 19 residues. V dropped 4 bases and J dropped 5; count of bases not matched to a gene: 22. The method was immunoSEQ multiplex PCR; TCRdb's version includes in-frame clones alone and lacks a portion of them. The table has approximately 170,000 clones, about 80% seen once. This TCR was recovered from a man between 70 and 80 years old with active or convalescent COVID-19. Source material: peripheral blood. This chain uses TRBV6-2 or TRBV6-3 with TRBJ2-7; 8 bases line up with TRBD1. Written as DNA, the CDR3 is TGTGCCAGCAGTTCCCCAAAGCCCACTCGTCGCAGGGGGCAGGACGAGCAGTACTTC. Protein: CASSSPKPTRRRGQDEQYF.